This T cell receptor beta chain is from a study of vaccination effects on CD4 cells after COVID-19. Comments on this clone: Its antigen is not identified.

CDR1 and CDR2 from the germline V gene are LNHDA and SQIVND (reference sequence). J was trimmed by 0 bases and V by 5 bases; bases with no gene match: 2. The CDR3 has 14 amino acids. The data were produced by immunoSEQ multiplex PCR, yet TCRdb's version contains in-frame clones alone and is incomplete. The sample gives around 28,000 clones, approximately 72% of which show up once; 25% to 30% is in the top ten. Before any sequencing was done, the ViraFEST assay used viral peptide pools to expand antigen-specific CD4+ T cells. CD4+ T cells were isolated after roughly nine days of culture. All vaccine recipients tested negative for nucleocapsid antibodies and had never contracted SARS-CoV-2 infection.

This sequence originates from a human donor who received a COVID-19 vaccine. Sequenced here: CD4+ T cells from PBMCs cultured with SARS-CoV-2 spike peptides, sampled before COVID-19 vaccination. The genes are TRBV19 and TRBJ1-1, with TRBD1 matching over 8 bases. The CDR3 coding sequence is TGTGCCAGTAGTTCGACAGGGGTGAACACTGAAGCTTTCTTT. Its translation: CASSSTGVNTEAFF.